This T cell receptor beta chain was identified in a study of response to subunit inactivated influenza vaccine. TCRdb used MiXCR to reprocess the RT-PCR reads, holding one entry per CDR3 protein. The table shows over 400,000 distinct CDR3 sequences, with approximately 12% occurring only once. Points on this clonotype: The target antigen is unknown.

Findings and limits, study-wide: Authors suggested seasonal influenza vaccinations each recruit few new T cells.

The V gene end was trimmed by 5 bases and the J gene end by 5 bases; junction bases not matched to a gene: 14. The CDR3 is 16 amino acids. The germline CDR1 and CDR2 sequences are SGHDN and FVKESK. Specimen: PBMCs from blood, collected around seven weeks after vaccination. This TCR derives from a man aged 45 to 65 who received an inactivated influenza vaccine. The V and J genes are TRBV14 and TRBJ2-7; 8 bases line up with TRBD1. The DNA of the CDR3 is TGTGCCAGCAGCTCCATAGGACAGGGTGTTAAGGACGAGCAGTACTTC. Its translation: CASSSIGQGVKDEQYF.